Shown below are 32 T cell receptor beta chains from a single sample sequenced in a study of cytotoxic CD8 clonotypes in ibrutinib-treated CLL. Data came from immunoSEQ multiplex PCR; TCRdb stores just in-frame clones and leaves some out. Of approximately 200,000 clones in the sample, roughly 72% were seen once. Source: PBMCs, taken after 24 months of ibrutinib treatment. Source of these receptors: a human donor with chronic lymphocytic leukemia.

The rearrangement uses TRBV9 and TRBJ2-6; D possibly corresponds to TRBD2 (6 bases). The length of the CDR3 is 17 residues. The germline V gene encodes CDR1 SGDLS and CDR2 YYNGEE. Between the trimmed V and J ends, which lost 0 bases and 0 bases, there was a span of 10 bases. CDR3 bases: TGTGCCAGCAGCGTAGGCGCGGGAAGCTCTGGGGCCAACGTCCTGACTTTC. Its protein is CASSVGAGSSGANVLTF. The variable domain in full, with the rest retrieved from reference TRBV9 and TRBJ2-6, is DSGVTQTPKHLITATGQRVTLRCSPRSGDLSVYWYQQSLDQGLQFLIQYYNGEERAKGNILERFSAQQFPDLHSELNLSSLELGDSALYFCASSVGAGSSGANVLTFGAGSRLTVL.

This CDR3 reads CASRRLAGGAGEQFF. In DNA, the CDR3 is TGTGCCAGCAGGAGACTAGCGGGTGGGGCCGGGGAGCAGTTCTTC. The chain combines TRBV7-8 with TRBJ2-1; 10 bases align to TRBD2. Losses at the gene ends were 6 bases for V and 10 bases for J; bases not matched to a gene: 12. The germline V gene encodes CDR1 SGHVS and CDR2 FQNEAQ. The CDR3 extends over 15 amino acids.

The chain couples TRBV25-1 to TRBJ1-2; a possible D gene is TRBD1 (5 bases). The V end lost 4 bases, the J end lost 10 bases, and 10 bases lay between the germline ends. There are 11 residues in the CDR3. CDR1 and CDR2 (germline): MGHDK, SYGVNS. The CDR3 sequence: CASSAQVTYTF. The CDR3, as DNA: TGTGCCAGCAGTGCACAGGTTACCTACACCTTC.

The chain carries TRBV5-1 and TRBJ1-5, with 7 bases fitting TRBD1. V lost 4 bases to trimming and J lost 7 bases; unmatched junction nucleotides: 11. CDR3 size: 15 residues. Germline V gene data show CDR1 as SGHRS and CDR2 as YFSETQ. In nucleotides, the CDR3 is TGCGCCAGCAGCCGGGGGGACAGCCGTCGGCAGCCCCAGCATTTT. This encodes CASSRGDSRRQPQHF.

This clone was seen repeatedly, ten times or more. J is TRBJ2-7 and V is TRBV10-2; TRBD2 might be the D (6 bases). CDR3 length: 13 amino acids. V dropped 6 bases and J dropped 2 bases, with 11 bases sitting between them. CDR1 is WSHSY, CDR2 SAAADI, per germline. In nucleotides, the CDR3 is TGCGCCAGCAGAGGGGACTGGGCCTACGAGCAGTACTTC. It is translated as CASRGDWAYEQYF.

V and J are TRBV5-1 and TRBJ1-4; 8 nucleotides align to TRBD1. The CDR3 length is 14 residues. V dropped 4 bases and J dropped 7; count of bases not matched to a gene: 6. The germline gives CDR1 SGHRS, CDR2 YFSETQ. CDR3 residues: CASSQTGGSEKLFF. The DNA of the CDR3 is TGCGCCAGCAGCCAAACAGGGGGAAGTGAAAAACTGTTTTTT.

This chain links TRBV4-3 with TRBJ2-1; 8 bases align to TRBD1. The V gene's germline CDR1 is LGHNA and CDR2 YSLEER. V shed 0 bases, J shed 0 bases, and the junction held 7 bases outside the gene matches. This CDR3 comprises 18 residues. The CDR3 sequence is CASSQDHGTGASYNEQFF. Written as DNA, the CDR3 is TGCGCCAGCAGCCAAGACCATGGGACAGGTGCCTCCTACAATGAGCAGTTCTTC.

In this sample, this clone turned up a few times. This chain joins TRBV27 and TRBJ2-1; 11 bases match TRBD2. J was trimmed by 9 bases and V by 5 bases; bases with no gene match: 9. The CDR3 is 15 amino acids. Germline V CDR1 and CDR2: MNHEY, SMNVEV (reference sequence). The CDR3 region is CASSATSGSYPEQFF. CDR3 nucleotide sequence: TGTGCCAGCAGTGCCACTAGCGGGAGCTACCCTGAGCAGTTCTTC.

V usage is TRBV27 and J usage is TRBJ2-3; 8 bases agree with TRBD2. Trimming removed 4 bases from V and 7 bases from J; junction bases left unmatched: 16. Germline V gene data show CDR1 as MNHEY and CDR2 as SMNVEV (reference sequence). The CDR3 consists of 17 residues. CDR3: CASSSDSRLALPHTQYF. The CDR3 DNA is TGTGCCAGCAGTTCCGATAGTCGACTAGCGCTCCCGCATACGCAGTATTTT.

V and J are TRBV18 and TRBJ1-2; unclear D gene. Germline assignment: CDR1 KGHSH and CDR2 LQKENI. V dropped 1 base and J dropped 1 base, with 19 bases sitting between them. This CDR3 region has 18 residues. The CDR3 region is CASSPQPSRLSLNYGYTF. The CDR3, as DNA: TGTGCCAGCTCACCACAGCCATCCAGGCTGAGCCTTAACTATGGCTACACCTTC.

This chain links TRBV4-3 with TRBJ1-2; a possible D gene is TRBD1 (5 bases). Trimming removed 1 base from V and 2 bases from J, with 14 bases in between. Germline lookup yields CDR1 LGHNA and CDR2 YSLEER. This CDR3 has 16 residues. This CDR3 is CASSQAGWDANYGYTF. The DNA for the CDR3 is TGCGCCAGCAGCCAAGCCGGATGGGACGCAAACTATGGCTACACCTTC.

This clone has just a few counts. The J gene is TRBJ1-4, the V gene TRBV5-6, with D hard to call. CDR1 SGHDT and CDR2 YYEEEE come from the germline V gene. The V and J ends lost 0 bases and 8 bases respectively, with 11 bases between them. CDR3 size: 14 residues. CDR3 coding DNA: TGTGCCAGCAGCTTGGAGATTGTAAGAGAAAAACTGTTTTTT. It codes for CASSLEIVREKLFF.

The rearrangement joins TRBV28 to TRBJ2-5; D is undetermined. Germline V CDR1 and CDR2: MDHEN, SYDVKM. The V end lost 5 bases, the J end lost 10 bases, and 20 bases lay between the germline ends. The CDR3 sequence is 14 residues long. This CDR3 reads CASSRDTASVIQYF. In DNA, the CDR3 is TGTGCCAGCAGTCGTGACACGGCCAGTGTGATCCAGTACTTC.

The CDR3 reads CASSLPRQGGTDTQYF. CDR3 sequence (DNA): TGCGCCAGCAGCTTACCCCGACAGGGTGGCACAGATACGCAGTATTTT. The rearrangement uses TRBV5-1 and TRBJ2-3; 7 nucleotides agree with TRBD1. The germline V gene encodes CDR1 SGHRS and CDR2 YFSETQ. CDR3 length: 16 amino acids. After removal of 2 bases from V and 1 base from J, the junction contained 7 bases not matched to a gene.

The genes are TRBV5-6 and TRBJ2-3, with D perhaps matching TRBD1 (6 bases). The germline V gene has CDR1 SGHDT and CDR2 YYEEEE. The CDR3 covers 15 residues. The V end lost 0 bases, the J end lost 5 bases, and 13 bases lay between the germline ends. This CDR3 reads CASSLAGGWIDTQYF. In DNA form, the CDR3 reads TGTGCCAGCAGCTTGGCTGGGGGCTGGATAGATACGCAGTATTTT.

This clone was picked up one time. The V call is TRBV5-1, the J call TRBJ2-6; D is perhaps TRBD1 or TRBD2 (7 bases each). V lost 0 bases to trimming and J lost 0 bases, with 13 bases between them. Germline V CDR1 and CDR2: SGHRS, YFSETQ. The CDR3 runs 18 residues. The CDR3 spells CASSLAPGGDSGANVLTF. DNA for the CDR3: TGCGCCAGCAGCTTGGCGCCAGGGGGGGACTCTGGGGCCAACGTCCTGACTTTC.

The CDR3 DNA reads as TGTGCCAGCAGCTTAATTTTTGGGCAGGGGTCTTTCGCTTTCTTT. Translation gives CASSLIFGQGSFAFF. The chain uses TRBV7-9 and TRBJ1-1, with TRBD1 as a possible D gene (6 bases). Germline V CDR1 and CDR2: SEHNR, FQNEAQ (reference sequence). The CDR3 consists of 15 residues. V gave up 2 bases and J gave up 11 bases, with 21 bases separating them.

The V gene is TRBV6-5, the J gene TRBJ2-7; possibly TRBD1 for D (6 bases). The V and J ends lost 6 bases and 6 bases respectively, with 12 bases between them. This CDR3 is built from 12 residues. The germline CDR1 and CDR2 sequences are MNHEY and SVGAGI. The CDR3 is CASSLTGSEQYF. In nucleotides, the CDR3 is TGTGCCAGCAGCTTAACAGGGAGCGAGCAGTACTTC.

This clone was observed a single time. CDR3 loop: CASSHRSGPGAYEQYF. In nucleotides, the CDR3 is TGCGCCAGCAGCCATCGCTCCGGGCCGGGGGCCTACGAGCAGTACTTC. The chain carries TRBV4-1 and TRBJ2-7; perhaps TRBD2 as D (6 bases). The germline V gene has CDR1 MGHRA and CDR2 YSYEKL. This CDR3 comprises 16 residues. The V gene lost 3 bases and the J gene lost 2 bases, with 17 bases spanning the gap.

The chain combines TRBV4-1 with TRBJ2-7, with 11 nucleotides matching TRBD2. The CDR3 has 18 amino acids. Germline lookup yields CDR1 MGHRA and CDR2 YSYEKL. Trimming took 4 bases from V and 3 from J; bases not matched to a gene: 14. The CDR3 reads CASSRLAGGIKKHYEQYF. As DNA, the CDR3 is TGCGCCAGCAGCCGCCTAGCGGGAGGAATAAAGAAACACTACGAGCAGTACTTC.

This clone showed up just once. Other DNA sequences in the sample encode the same CDR3. This chain links TRBV5-8 with TRBJ2-5, with D maybe TRBD2 (7 bases). CDR3 length equals 15 residues. V lost 4 bases and J lost 2, with 15 bases in between. The V gene's germline CDR1 is SGHTS and CDR2 YDEGEE. The DNA of the CDR3 is TGTGCCAGCAGCCCACGGGGGAGGGGGCAAGAGACCCAGTACTTC. Translated: CASSPRGRGQETQYF. The variable domain in full, with the rest retrieved from reference TRBV5-8 and TRBJ2-5, is EAGVTQSPTHLIKTRGQQATLRCSPISGHTSVYWYQQALGLGLQFLLWYDEGEERNRGNFPPRFSGRQFPNYSSELNVNALELEDSALYLCASSPRGRGQETQYFGPGTRLLVL.

This clone has only one observation. The chain carries TRBV7-9 and TRBJ2-4, with D uncertain. Germline values: CDR1 SEHNR, CDR2 FQNEAQ (reference sequence). The CDR3 runs 14 residues. Trimming pared 2 bases from V and 8 bases from J, leaving 13 bases between. CDR3 amino acids: CASSLSRPRDIQYF. The DNA of the CDR3 is TGTGCCAGCAGCTTAAGTAGACCTAGGGACATTCAGTACTTC.

The chain combines TRBV30 with TRBJ1-4; the D gene is possibly TRBD1 (5 bases). Deletions cut 3 bases from V and 3 bases from J, with 20 bases between. Per the germline V gene, CDR1 is GTSNPN and CDR2 is SVGIG (reference sequence). The CDR3 contains 17 residues. The CDR3 DNA follows: TGTGCCTGGAGGCACTTCTCCCCGGGGCCACCTAATGAAAAACTGTTTTTT. Translation gives CAWRHFSPGPPNEKLFF.

The table lists this clone with a count of one. The chain links TRBV7-9 to TRBJ2-2; 7 bases match TRBD1. The germline V gene encodes CDR1 SEHNR and CDR2 FQNEAQ (reference sequence). The CDR3 is made up of 15 amino acids. J lost 2 bases, V lost 2 bases, and 2 bases had no gene match. The CDR3 reads CASSLKGGNTGELFF. The CDR3 DNA follows: TGTGCCAGCAGCTTAAAAGGGGGCAACACCGGGGAGCTGTTTTTT. Variable domain in full (rest from reference TRBV7-9 and TRBJ2-2): DTGVSQNPRHKITKRGQNVTFRCDPISEHNRLYWYRQTLGQGPEFLTYFQNEAQLEKSRLLSDRFSAERPKGSFSTLEIQRTEQGDSAMYLCASSLKGGNTGELFFGEGSRLTVL.

This chain connects TRBV29-1 to TRBJ1-1, with TRBD1 as a possible D gene (5 bases). V was shortened by 8 bases and J by 7 bases, with 20 bases between the two germline ends. The germline V gene has CDR1 SQVTM and CDR2 ANQGSEA. This CDR3 spans 13 amino acids. The CDR3 loop reads CSSQGRGMGEAFF. The CDR3 DNA reads as TGCAGCTCCCAAGGGCGGGGGATGGGTGAAGCTTTCTTT.

The chain employs TRBV4-2 and TRBJ2-5, with 7 bases identical to TRBD1. Losses at the gene ends were 3 bases for V and 2 bases for J; bases not matched to a gene: 6. The CDR3 is 15 residues long. CDR1 and CDR2 from the germline V gene are LGHNA and YNFKEQ. The CDR3 DNA sequence: TGTGCCAGCAGCCAGGACGGGACAGTGCAAGAGACCCAGTACTTC. The encoded protein is CASSQDGTVQETQYF.

The rearrangement joins TRBV19 to TRBJ2-2, with 7 nucleotides matching TRBD2. Germline V CDR1 and CDR2: LNHDA, SQIVND (reference sequence). CDR3 size: 15 residues. With 0 bases clipped from V and 6 bases from J, the junction kept 4 bases outside the gene matches. CDR3 in DNA: TGTGCCAGTAGTATAGACCGGGAGGCGGCCGGGGAGCTGTTTTTT. Translating it yields CASSIDREAAGELFF.

V is TRBV6-1 and J is TRBJ1-1; tentatively, D is TRBD1 (6 bases). Per germline, CDR1 MNHNS and CDR2 SASEGT. The CDR3 has 13 amino acids. Trimming left V 5 bases short and J 3 bases short, with 10 bases between. The CDR3 loop is CASSKQGYTEAFF. In DNA, the CDR3 is TGTGCCAGCAGTAAACAGGGCTACACTGAAGCTTTCTTT.

The CDR3 sequence is CASTSGANTGELFF. The CDR3 nucleotides read TGTGCCAGCACCTCCGGTGCGAACACCGGGGAGCTGTTTTTT. This chain joins TRBV9 and TRBJ2-2; D uncertain. The CDR3 sequence is 14 residues long. Looked up from germline, CDR1 is SGDLS and CDR2 is YYNGEE. Deletions cut 6 bases from V and 0 bases from J, with 9 bases between.

This chain connects TRBV18 to TRBJ2-1; TRBD1 aligns across 7 bases. The CDR3 spans 16 residues. Trimming took 4 bases from V and 4 from J; bases not matched to a gene: 10. Germline CDR1 reads KGHSH; CDR2 reads LQKENI. The CDR3: CASSRLRGQEYNEQFF. As DNA, the CDR3 is TGTGCCAGCTCACGACTAAGGGGGCAGGAATACAATGAGCAGTTCTTC.

The CDR3 is CASSLYRERSYEQYF. Here the CDR3 DNA reads TGCGCCAGCAGCCTTTACAGGGAAAGGTCCTACGAGCAGTACTTC. This rearrangement joins TRBV5-1 to TRBJ2-7; weak D call: TRBD1 (6 bases). The CDR3 runs 15 residues. The V end lost 4 bases, the J end lost 1 base, and 15 bases lay between the germline ends. In germline, CDR1 is SGHRS, CDR2 YFSETQ.

V gene TRBV11-3 combines with J gene TRBJ2-7; no firm D call. Germline CDR1 and CDR2: SGHNT and YENEEA. Trimming took off 3 bases at V and 5 bases at J, with 5 bases between the two ends. This CDR3 is 11 amino acids long. CDR3 nucleotide sequence: TGTGCCAGCAGCTTTTTCCACGAGCAGTACTTC. Encoded protein: CASSFFHEQYF.